This paragraph reports one T cell receptor (beta chain). Its antigen is unidentified. This record belongs to a study of T-cell reconstitution after alpha-beta-depleted transplantation in children. General study points: Several patients had high TCRbeta diversity at day 60; it came from surviving recipient T cells and thymic progenitors. Among T cells one year after transplant, newly produced cells accounted for most counts and diversity. Reports say that about two months after transplant, the alpha-beta T cells came out of several hundred graft clones that had expanded.

V trimming: 7 bases; J trimming: 5 bases; junction bases outside the gene matches: 8. The CDR3 loop spans 16 amino acids. The germline CDR1 and CDR2 sequences are SNHLY and FYNNEI. For TCRbeta, the library was prepared with unique molecular identifiers. In TCRdb, the PCR reads were re-called with MiXCR into one record per CDR3 protein. The sample holds fewer than 1 million distinct CDR3 sequences; 16% are singletons and the top ten take 5%. The TCR was taken from a male patient aged 5 to 17 who had a stem cell transplant for acute lymphoblastic leukemia, so the T cells may come from the graft donor. J is TRBJ2-5 and V is TRBV2, with 15 nucleotides matching TRBD2. The sequenced sample was PBMCs, mostly from graft donor cells, obtained 360 days after TCRalphabeta/CD19-depleted stem cell transplant. Here the CDR3 reads CASNGVGTSGRETQYF. In nucleotides, the CDR3 is TGTGCCAGCAATGGGGTCGGGACTAGCGGGAGGGAGACCCAGTACTTC.